A selection of T cell receptor beta chains follows, all from one sample in a study of blood T cells in healthy people across ages. One entry per CDR3 protein results from TCRdb running MiXCR on the 5' RACE reads. In the table there are roughly 1.5 million distinct CDR3 sequences, approximately 43% of which are singletons. The material sequenced was blood. Receptors were obtained from a woman younger than 30 in good health. CDR3s include the opening cysteine and the closing phenylalanine or tryptophan. A D gene is named only where the DNA matches it firmly. The size field is filled for only some rows; it gives once, few, many or a size class.

j_call,v_call,clone_size,d_call,cdr3_nt,cdr3_aa
TRBJ1-1,TRBV5-1,few,.,TGCGCCAGCAGCTTAAACACCGGAAGCACTGAAGCTTTCTTT,CASSLNTGSTEAFF
TRBJ2-3,TRBV27,.,.,TGCGCCAGCATCCAATTGGGGAGTAGCACAGATACGCAGTATTTT,CASIQLGSSTDTQYF
TRBJ2-3,TRBV11-2,many,.,TGTGCCAGCAGCTTAAGACTAGGCACAGATACGCAGTATTTT,CASSLRLGTDTQYF
TRBJ1-2,TRBV24-1,few,.,TGTGCCACCAGTGATTTAAGGCAGGGGAGTGGCGATGGCTACACCTTC,CATSDLRQGSGDGYTF
TRBJ2-5,TRBV29-1,.,.,TGCAGCGTTGAGGCCGACGGGGAGACCCAGTACTTC,CSVEADGETQYF
TRBJ2-3,TRBV7-9,once,TRBD2,TGTGCCAGCAGCTTGCCGAAGCGGGGGATTAGCACAGATACGCAGTATTTT,CASSLPKRGISTDTQYF
TRBJ2-1,TRBV6-5,.,.,TGTGCCAGCAGTTATGACAGGAGCCTCTACAATGAGCAGTTCTTC,CASSYDRSLYNEQFF
TRBJ2-3,TRBV12-3/TRBV12-4,many,.,TGTGCCAGCAACGACAGAAGGAGGACAGATACGCAGTATTTT,CASNDRRRTDTQYF
TRBJ2-7,TRBV6-2/TRBV6-3,.,.,TGTGCCAGCAGTTACGGGGACTTCAACTACGAGCAGTACTTC,CASSYGDFNYEQYF
TRBJ1-5,TRBV29-1,few,.,TGCAGCGTGGGGGTTGGAGATCAGCCCCAGCATTTT,CSVGVGDQPQHF
TRBJ1-1,TRBV20-1,.,.,TGCAGTGCAACCGACGGTAAAAGGGGGACTGAAGCTTTCTTT,CSATDGKRGTEAFF
TRBJ1-2,TRBV6-1,few,.,TGTGCCAGTGCGATGGGGGACGCTAACTATGGCTACACCTTC,CASAMGDANYGYTF
TRBJ1-3,TRBV20-1,.,.,TGCAGTGCTAGAGAGGAGACGAGCGGAAACACCATATATTTT,CSAREETSGNTIYF
TRBJ2-3,TRBV2,once,TRBD1,TGTGCCAGCAGTGATCGGCAGGGGGCAGATACGCAGTATTTT,CASSDRQGADTQYF